This T cell receptor beta chain is drawn from a study of blood T cells in healthy people across ages (dated by TCRdb to about 2015). The study in broad terms: In model experiments, template switching captured about one uniquely barcoded TCR beta cDNA molecule for every two T cells. To track age-related changes in TCR beta repertoire diversity, the study relied on deep sequencing normalized with unique cDNA molecular identifiers. The donors were split into four age groups: young (average 16 years), middle-aged (39), aged (roughly 60) and long-lived (more than 80). Donors of different ages were randomly distributed across sequencing lanes to avoid experimental bias. For two donors (one aged 18 to 29 and one aged 80 or older), the study analyzed two additional independent replicas of 1 million unique cDNA reads from the same blood draw.

As to this clonotype: This receptor's antigen is unknown. No clone much larger than this one lies a single base away; base qualities are absent.

From its cysteine to its phenylalanine, the CDR3 spans 13 amino acids. Of the read, only the CDR3 DNA is kept; its 39 bases are in frame from base 1. The trim is 4 bases for V and 8 bases for J, with a gap of 14 bases between the germline ends. Per the germline V gene, SGHTA is the CDR1 and FQGNSA is the CDR2. Library method: 5' RACE. A second PCR of about 7 to 12 cycles was performed with a sample-barcoded 5' primer and a J-beta primer mix. A unique molecular identifier was introduced onto each TCR beta cDNA molecule by a template-switch 5' adaptor carrying 12 random nucleotides. At least 2.5 million CDR3-containing paired-end reads were obtained from each sample. First-strand cDNA synthesis was performed from all RNA using the Mint cDNA synthesis kit, with priming by a TRBC-specific oligonucleotide. Following uracil-DNA glycosylase treatment, a first 18-cycle PCR with universal primers M1SS and BC2_uni_R was performed on all cDNA. The paper's processing steps were these. Each sample was normalized by randomly selecting 1 million high-quality reads, each carrying a distinct molecular identifier. Reads sharing molecular identifiers were discarded rather than binned into consensus sequences. MiTCR, set to a Q25 quality threshold and the strictest error-elimination algorithm, was used for CDR3 identification, clonotype clustering and error correction. A nonparametric unseen species model with Euler transformation was used to estimate a lower bound on total TCR beta diversity. The raw public reads went through TCRdb reprocessing: fastp at Q25, MiXCR clone calling, in-frame beta chains kept. Rows are unified per CDR3 protein, each entry keeping the most common DNA and genes. The V and J calls come from TCRdb's annotation, not from the publication. In this sample the table shows 1.5 million to 2 million distinct CDR3 sequences, about 39% of which occur a single time. Of the sample, 20% to 25% is held by the ten largest clones.

Systemically healthy Caucasian individuals from Russia, over 30 in total and aged roughly 6 to 90 years, were included as donors. Each donor gave about 9.7 milliliters of peripheral blood, drawn into EDTA-treated Vacutainer tubes. Ficoll-Paque density-gradient centrifugation was used to isolate PBMCs, with at least 6 million obtained per sample. Trizol reagent was used to extract total RNA from the PBMCs, yielding at least 5 micrograms per sample. For every donor, flow cytometry on a PBMC aliquot measured the percentage of naive CD45RAhigh/CD27high T cells. Study-wide conclusions, independent of this receptor: The percentage of naive T cells measured by flow cytometry correlated strongly with observed TCR beta diversity. Estimates of total diversity based on one million sequenced T cells were regarded as lower bounds and as underestimates. Observed TCR beta diversity per million T cells fell roughly linearly with age, and a significant reduction was already apparent by age around 36. Because profiling used bulk unsorted PBMCs, naive and antigen-experienced compartments could not be compared conclusively. Compared with the aged group, the long-lived group had more naive CD4+ T cells, fewer expanded clones and increased TCR diversity, a pattern suggesting age selection. Donor CMV infection status was unknown, potentially confounding age-related changes in expanded clonotypes.

This clonotype originated in a human donor in good health. Sequencing input: blood. In this chain, TRBV7-2 is recombined with TRBJ1-2; the D gene cannot be named for sure. At the DNA level, the sequence is TGTGCCAGCAGCTCAACCTTCCGGACGGGCTACACCTTC. The translation is CASSSTFRTGYTF.